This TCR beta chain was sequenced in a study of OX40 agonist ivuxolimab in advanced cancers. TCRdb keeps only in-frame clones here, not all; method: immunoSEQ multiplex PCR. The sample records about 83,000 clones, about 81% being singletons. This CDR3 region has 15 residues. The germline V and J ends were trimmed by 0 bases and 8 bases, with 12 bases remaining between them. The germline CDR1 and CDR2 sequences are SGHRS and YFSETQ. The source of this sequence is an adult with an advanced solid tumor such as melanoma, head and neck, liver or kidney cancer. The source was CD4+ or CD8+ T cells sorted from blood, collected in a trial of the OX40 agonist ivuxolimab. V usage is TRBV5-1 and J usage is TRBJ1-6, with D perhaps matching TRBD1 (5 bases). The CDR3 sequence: CASSLAFGAHSPLHF. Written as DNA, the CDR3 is TGCGCCAGCAGCTTGGCGTTTGGGGCTCATTCACCCCTCCACTTT. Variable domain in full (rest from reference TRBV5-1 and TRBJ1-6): KAGVTQTPRYLIKTRGQQVTLSCSPISGHRSVSWYQQTPGQGLQFLFEYFSETQRNKGNFPGRFSGRQFSNSRSEMNVSTLELGDSALYLCASSLAFGAHSPLHFGNGTRLTVT.